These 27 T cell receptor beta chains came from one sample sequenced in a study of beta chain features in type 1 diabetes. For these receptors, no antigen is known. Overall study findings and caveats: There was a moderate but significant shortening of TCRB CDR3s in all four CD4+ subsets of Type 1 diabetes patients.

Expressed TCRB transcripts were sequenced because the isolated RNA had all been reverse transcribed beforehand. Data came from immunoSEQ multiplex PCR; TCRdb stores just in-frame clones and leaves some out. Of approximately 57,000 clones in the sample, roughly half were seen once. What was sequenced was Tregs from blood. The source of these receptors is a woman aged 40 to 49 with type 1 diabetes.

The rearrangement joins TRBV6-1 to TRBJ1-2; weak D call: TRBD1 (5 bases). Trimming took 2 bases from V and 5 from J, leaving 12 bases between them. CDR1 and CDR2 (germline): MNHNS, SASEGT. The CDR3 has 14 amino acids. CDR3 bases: TGTGCCAGCAGTGAAAGAGGAGGGGTGTATGGCTACACCTTC. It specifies CASSERGGVYGYTF.

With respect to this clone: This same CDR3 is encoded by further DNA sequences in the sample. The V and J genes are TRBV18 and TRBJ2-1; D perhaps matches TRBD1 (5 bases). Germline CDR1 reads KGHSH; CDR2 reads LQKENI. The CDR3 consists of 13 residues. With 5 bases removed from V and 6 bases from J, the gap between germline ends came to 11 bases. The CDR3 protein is CASSSGQGNEQFF. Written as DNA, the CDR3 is TGTGCCAGCTCATCTGGACAAGGCAATGAGCAGTTCTTC.

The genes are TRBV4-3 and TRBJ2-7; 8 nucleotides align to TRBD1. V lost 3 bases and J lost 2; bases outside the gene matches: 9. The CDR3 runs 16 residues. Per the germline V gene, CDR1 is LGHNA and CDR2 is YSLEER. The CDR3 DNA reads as TGCGCCAGCAGCCAGGGGACGGGACAGGACGCCTACGAGCAGTACTTC. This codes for CASSQGTGQDAYEQYF.

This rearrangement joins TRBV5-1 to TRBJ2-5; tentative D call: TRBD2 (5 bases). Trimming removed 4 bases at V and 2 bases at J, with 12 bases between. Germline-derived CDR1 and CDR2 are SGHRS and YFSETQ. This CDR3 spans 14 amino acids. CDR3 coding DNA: TGCGCCAGCAGCACGCTGCCGGGGCAAGAGACCCAGTACTTC. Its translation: CASSTLPGQETQYF.

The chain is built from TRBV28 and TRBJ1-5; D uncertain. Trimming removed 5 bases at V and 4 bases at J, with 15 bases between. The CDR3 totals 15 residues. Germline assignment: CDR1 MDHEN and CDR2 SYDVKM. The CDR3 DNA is TGTGCCAGCAGTACTAGCAGGTTTTTTAATCAGCCCCAGCATTTT. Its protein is CASSTSRFFNQPQHF.

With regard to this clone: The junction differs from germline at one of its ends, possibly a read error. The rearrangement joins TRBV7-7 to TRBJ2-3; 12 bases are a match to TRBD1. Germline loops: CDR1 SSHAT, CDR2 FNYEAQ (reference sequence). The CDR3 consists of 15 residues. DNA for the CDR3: TGTGCTAGCAGCCCGGGACAGGGGGCCACAGATACGCAGTATTTT. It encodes CASSPGQGATDTQYF.

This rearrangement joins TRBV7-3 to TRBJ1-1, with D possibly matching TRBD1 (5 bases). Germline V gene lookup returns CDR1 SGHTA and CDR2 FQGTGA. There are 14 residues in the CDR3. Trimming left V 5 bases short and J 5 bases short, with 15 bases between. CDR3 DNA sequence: TGTGCCAGCAGCCGGACACCAGGAGGGACTGAAGCTTTCTTT. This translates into CASSRTPGGTEAFF.

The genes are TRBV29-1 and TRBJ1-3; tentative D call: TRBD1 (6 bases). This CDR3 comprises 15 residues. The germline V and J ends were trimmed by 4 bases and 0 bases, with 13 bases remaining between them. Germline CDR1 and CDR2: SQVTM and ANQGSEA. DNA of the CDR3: TGCAGCGTTGGAGGTGTAGGGGGCTCTGGAAACACCATATATTTT. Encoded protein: CSVGGVGGSGNTIYF.

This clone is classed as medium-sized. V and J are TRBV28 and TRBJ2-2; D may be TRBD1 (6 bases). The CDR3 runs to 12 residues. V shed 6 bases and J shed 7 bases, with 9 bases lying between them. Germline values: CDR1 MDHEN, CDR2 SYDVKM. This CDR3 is CASRQGIGELFF. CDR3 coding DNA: TGTGCCAGCAGGCAGGGGATCGGGGAGCTGTTTTTT.

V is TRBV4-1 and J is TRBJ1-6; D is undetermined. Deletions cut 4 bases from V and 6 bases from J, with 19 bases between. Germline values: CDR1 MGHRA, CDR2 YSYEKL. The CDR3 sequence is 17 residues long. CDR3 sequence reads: CASSRQEGTLSNSPLHF. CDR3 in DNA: TGCGCCAGCAGCCGACAAGAGGGCACACTGAGTAATTCACCCCTCCACTTT.

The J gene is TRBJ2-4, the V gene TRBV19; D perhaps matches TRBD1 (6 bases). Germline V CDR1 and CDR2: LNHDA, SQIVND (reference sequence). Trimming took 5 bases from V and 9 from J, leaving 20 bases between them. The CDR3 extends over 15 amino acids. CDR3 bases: TGTGCCAGTAGTCCCGATACCAGGGGTTTGGTCATTCAGTACTTC. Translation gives CASSPDTRGLVIQYF.

The CDR3 loop reads CASSEALGGGNSPLHF. Written as DNA, the CDR3 is TGTGCCAGCAGTGAAGCGCTTGGGGGCGGAAATTCACCCCTCCACTTT. J is TRBJ1-6 and V is TRBV2, with D tentatively TRBD1 (6 bases). Trimming removed 0 bases at V and 7 bases at J, with 13 bases between. Per the germline V gene, CDR1 is SNHLY and CDR2 is FYNNEI. CDR3 length: 16 amino acids.

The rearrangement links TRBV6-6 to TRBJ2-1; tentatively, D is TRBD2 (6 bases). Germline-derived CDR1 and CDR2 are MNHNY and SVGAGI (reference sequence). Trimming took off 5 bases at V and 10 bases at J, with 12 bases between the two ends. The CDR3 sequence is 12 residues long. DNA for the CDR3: TGTGCCAGCAGTCATAGCGGAACCGAGCAGTTCTTC. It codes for CASSHSGTEQFF.

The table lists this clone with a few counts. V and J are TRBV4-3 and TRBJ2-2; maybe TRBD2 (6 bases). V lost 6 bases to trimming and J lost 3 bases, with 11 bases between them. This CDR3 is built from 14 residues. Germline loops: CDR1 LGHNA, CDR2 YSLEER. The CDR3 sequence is CASRLTGDTGELFF. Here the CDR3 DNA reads TGCGCCAGCAGGTTGACGGGAGACACCGGGGAGCTGTTTTTT.

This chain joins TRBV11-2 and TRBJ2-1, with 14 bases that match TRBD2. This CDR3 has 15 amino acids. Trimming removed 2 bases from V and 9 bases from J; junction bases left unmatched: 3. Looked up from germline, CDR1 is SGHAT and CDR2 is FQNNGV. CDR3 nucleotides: TGTGCCAGCAGCTTATACGGGACTAGCGGGAGTGAGCAGTTCTTC. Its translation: CASSLYGTSGSEQFF.

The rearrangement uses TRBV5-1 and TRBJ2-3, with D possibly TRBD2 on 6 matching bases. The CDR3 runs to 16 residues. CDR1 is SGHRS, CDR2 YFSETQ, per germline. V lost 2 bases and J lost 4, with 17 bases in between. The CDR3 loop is CASSFQAGLGADTQYF. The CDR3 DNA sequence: TGCGCCAGCAGCTTCCAAGCGGGTCTGGGCGCAGATACGCAGTATTTT.

CDR3 DNA: TGCGCCAGCAGCTCTGACAGGGCTGAGCAGTACTTC. Protein: CASSSDRAEQYF. V usage is TRBV5-1 and J usage is TRBJ2-7, with 7 bases matching TRBD1. The CDR3 is 12 residues long. Germline CDR1 and CDR2: SGHRS and YFSETQ. Trimming removed 3 bases from V and 7 bases from J; junction bases left unmatched: 4.

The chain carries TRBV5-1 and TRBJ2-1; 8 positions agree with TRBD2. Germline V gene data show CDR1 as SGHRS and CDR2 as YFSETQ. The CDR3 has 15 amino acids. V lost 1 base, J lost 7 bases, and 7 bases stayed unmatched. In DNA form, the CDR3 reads TGCGCCAGCAGCTTGTTGGGTTCTAGCGGGAATGAGCAGTTCTTC. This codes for CASSLLGSSGNEQFF.

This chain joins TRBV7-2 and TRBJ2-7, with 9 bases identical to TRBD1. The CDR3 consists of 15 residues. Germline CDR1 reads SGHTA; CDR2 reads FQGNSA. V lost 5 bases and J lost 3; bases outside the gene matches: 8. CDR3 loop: CASSRNGQGNYEQYF. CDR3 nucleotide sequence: TGTGCCAGCAGCCGAAACGGACAGGGGAACTACGAGCAGTACTTC.

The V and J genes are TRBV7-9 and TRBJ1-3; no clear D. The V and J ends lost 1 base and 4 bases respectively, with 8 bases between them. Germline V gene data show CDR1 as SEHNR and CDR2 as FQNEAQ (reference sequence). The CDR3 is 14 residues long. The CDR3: CASSLGRRGNTIYF. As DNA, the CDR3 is TGTGCCAGCAGCTTAGGGAGAAGGGGAAACACCATATATTTT.

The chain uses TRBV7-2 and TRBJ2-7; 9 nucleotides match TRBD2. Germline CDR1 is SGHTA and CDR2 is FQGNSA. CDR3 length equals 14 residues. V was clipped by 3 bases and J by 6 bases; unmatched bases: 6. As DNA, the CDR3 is TGTGCCAGCAGCTTCAGCGGGAGGATAGGCGAGCAGTACTTC. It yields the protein CASSFSGRIGEQYF.

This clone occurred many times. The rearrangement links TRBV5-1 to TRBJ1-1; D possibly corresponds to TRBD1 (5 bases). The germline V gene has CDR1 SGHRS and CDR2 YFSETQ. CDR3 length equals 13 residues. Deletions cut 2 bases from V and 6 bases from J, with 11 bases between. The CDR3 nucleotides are TGCGCCAGCAGCTTCCTCCGGGACTCTGAAGCTTTCTTT. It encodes CASSFLRDSEAFF. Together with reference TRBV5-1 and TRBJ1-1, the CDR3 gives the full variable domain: KAGVTQTPRYLIKTRGQQVTLSCSPISGHRSVSWYQQTPGQGLQFLFEYFSETQRNKGNFPGRFSGRQFSNSRSEMNVSTLELGDSALYLCASSFLRDSEAFFGQGTRLTVV.

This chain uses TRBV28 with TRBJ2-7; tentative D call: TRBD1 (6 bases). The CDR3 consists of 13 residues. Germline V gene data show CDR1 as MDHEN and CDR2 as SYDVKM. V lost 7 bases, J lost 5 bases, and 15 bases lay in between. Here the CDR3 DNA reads TGTGCCAGCACCATTGGGGGCAGGGACGAGCAGTACTTC. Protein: CASTIGGRDEQYF.

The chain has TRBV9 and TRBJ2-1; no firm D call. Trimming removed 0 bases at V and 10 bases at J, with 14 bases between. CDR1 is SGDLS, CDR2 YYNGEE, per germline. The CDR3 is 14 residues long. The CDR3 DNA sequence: TGTGCCAGCAGCGTAGCCGGGTCTCTTTCCGAGCAGTTCTTC. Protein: CASSVAGSLSEQFF.

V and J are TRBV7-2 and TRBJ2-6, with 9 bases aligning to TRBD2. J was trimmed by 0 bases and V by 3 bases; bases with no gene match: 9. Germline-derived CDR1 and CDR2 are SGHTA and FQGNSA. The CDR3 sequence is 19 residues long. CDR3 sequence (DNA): TGTGCCAGCAGCTTCTCCCTGACTAGCGGAAACTCTGGGGCCAACGTCCTGACTTTC. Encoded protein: CASSFSLTSGNSGANVLTF.

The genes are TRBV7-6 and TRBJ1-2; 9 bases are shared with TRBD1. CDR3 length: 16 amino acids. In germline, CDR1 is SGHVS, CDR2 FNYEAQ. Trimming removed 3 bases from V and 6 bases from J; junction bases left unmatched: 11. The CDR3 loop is CASSFPHRGHRHGYTF. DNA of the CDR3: TGTGCCAGCAGCTTCCCCCACAGGGGGCACCGGCATGGCTACACCTTC.

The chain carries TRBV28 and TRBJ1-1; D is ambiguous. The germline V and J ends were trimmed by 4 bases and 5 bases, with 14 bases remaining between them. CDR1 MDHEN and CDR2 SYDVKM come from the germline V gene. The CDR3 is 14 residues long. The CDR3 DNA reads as TGTGCCAGCAGTTCCTGGACTGCCCAGACTGAAGCTTTCTTT. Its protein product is CASSSWTAQTEAFF.